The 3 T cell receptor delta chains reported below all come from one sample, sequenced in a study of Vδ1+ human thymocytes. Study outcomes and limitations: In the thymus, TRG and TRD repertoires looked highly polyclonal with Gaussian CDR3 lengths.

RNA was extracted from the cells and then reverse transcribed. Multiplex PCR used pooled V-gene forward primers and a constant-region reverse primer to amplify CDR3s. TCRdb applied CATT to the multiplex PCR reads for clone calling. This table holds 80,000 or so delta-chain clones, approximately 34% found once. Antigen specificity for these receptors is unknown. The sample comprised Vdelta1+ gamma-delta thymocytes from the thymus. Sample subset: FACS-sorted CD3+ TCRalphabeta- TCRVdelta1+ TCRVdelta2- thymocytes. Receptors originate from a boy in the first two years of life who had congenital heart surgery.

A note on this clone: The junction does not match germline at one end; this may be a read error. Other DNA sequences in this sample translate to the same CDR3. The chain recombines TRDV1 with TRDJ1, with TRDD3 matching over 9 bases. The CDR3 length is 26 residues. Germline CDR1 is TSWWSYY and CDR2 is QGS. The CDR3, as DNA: TGTGCTCTTGGGGTTACCTTGTCTTGCCCGGGGCACGGCCTTCCCTACTGGGGGACGTACACCGATAAACTCATCTTC. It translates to CALGVTLSCPGHGLPYWGTYTDKLIF.

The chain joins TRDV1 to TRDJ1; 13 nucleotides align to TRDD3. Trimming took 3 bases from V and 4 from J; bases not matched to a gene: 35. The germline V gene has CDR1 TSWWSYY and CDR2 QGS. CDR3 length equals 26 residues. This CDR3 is CALGDDTFLPKLGDTLYYKEIDKLIF. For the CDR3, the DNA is TGTGCTCTTGGGGACGATACCTTCCTACCCAAACTGGGGGATACGCTCTACTACAAGGAAATCGATAAACTCATCTTT.

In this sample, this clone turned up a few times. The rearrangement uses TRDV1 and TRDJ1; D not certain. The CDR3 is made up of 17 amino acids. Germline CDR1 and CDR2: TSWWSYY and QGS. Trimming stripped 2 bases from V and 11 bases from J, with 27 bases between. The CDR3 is CALGESDACFSPAKLIF. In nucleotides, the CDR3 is TGTGCTCTTGGGGAATCCGATGCTTGCTTCTCCCCCGCAAAGCTCATCTTT.